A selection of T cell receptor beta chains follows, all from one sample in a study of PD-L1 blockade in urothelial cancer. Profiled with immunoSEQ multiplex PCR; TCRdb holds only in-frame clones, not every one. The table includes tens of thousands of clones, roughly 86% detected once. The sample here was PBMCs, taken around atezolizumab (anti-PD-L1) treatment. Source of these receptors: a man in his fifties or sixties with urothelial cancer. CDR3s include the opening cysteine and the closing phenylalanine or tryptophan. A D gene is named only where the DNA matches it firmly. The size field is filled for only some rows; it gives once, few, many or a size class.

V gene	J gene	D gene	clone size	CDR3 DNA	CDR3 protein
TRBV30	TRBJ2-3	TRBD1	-	TGTGCCTGGACCGGGACAGGGTTTTTGATGTCGCAGTATTTT	CAWTGTGFLMSQYF
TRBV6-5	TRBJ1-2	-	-	TGTGCCAGCAGTCGCACAGGGACTATAGGCTACACCTTC	CASSRTGTIGYTF
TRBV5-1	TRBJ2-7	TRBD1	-	TGCGCCAGCACCGAATCGGGACAGGGGCTTGGGGAGCAGTACTTC	CASTESGQGLGEQYF
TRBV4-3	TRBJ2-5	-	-	TGCGCCAGCAGCCAAGGGGGTCGGGTAAGCGGACAAGAGACCCAGTACTTC	CASSQGGRVSGQETQYF
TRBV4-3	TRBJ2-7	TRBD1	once	TGCGCCAGCAGCCAAGATAGATTGCGGGGACAGGGATACGAGCAGTACTTC	CASSQDRLRGQGYEQYF
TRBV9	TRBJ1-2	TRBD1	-	TGTGCCAGCAGCGCCCGCGACAGGGATCGGGCCTATGGCTACACCTTC	CASSARDRDRAYGYTF
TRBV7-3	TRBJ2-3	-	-	TGTGCCAGCAGCTTAACGTTTGGGGGCCGAGATACGCAGTATTTT	CASSLTFGGRDTQYF
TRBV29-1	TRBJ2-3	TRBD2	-	TGCAGCGTTGGGGGGACTAGCGGGGGGGCAGTAGATACGCAGTATTTT	CSVGGTSGGAVDTQYF
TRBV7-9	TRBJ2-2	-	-	TGTGCCAGCATTACAGGGACAAACACCGGGGAGCTGTTTTTT	CASITGTNTGELFF
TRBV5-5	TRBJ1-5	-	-	TGTGCCAGCAGCACTTCCAGGGGATTCGGCAATCAGCCCCAGCATTTT	CASSTSRGFGNQPQHF
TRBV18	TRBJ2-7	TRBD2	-	TGTGCCAGCTCACCGATTAGCGGGACGGCCTACGAGCAGTACTTC	CASSPISGTAYEQYF
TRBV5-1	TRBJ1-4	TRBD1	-	TGCGCCAGCACCGGGGACAGACCTAATGAAAAACTGTTTTTT	CASTGDRPNEKLFF
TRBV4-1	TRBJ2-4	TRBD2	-	TGCGCCAGCAGCCAAGATCCGGGGGGGCCCAAAAACATTCAGTACTTC	CASSQDPGGPKNIQYF
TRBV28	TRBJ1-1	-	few	TGTGCCAGCAGCTCCGGGACACCAAACACTGAAGCTTTCTTT	CASSSGTPNTEAFF
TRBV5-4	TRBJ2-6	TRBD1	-	TGTGCCAGCAGCTTCGGACAGGGGTCCTCTGGGGCCAACGTCCTGACTTTC	CASSFGQGSSGANVLTF
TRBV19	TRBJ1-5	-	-	TGTGCCAGTAGTATGAGATCAGGGGCAGGTCAGCCCCAGCATTTT	CASSMRSGAGQPQHF
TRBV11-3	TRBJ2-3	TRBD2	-	TGTGCCAGCAGCGACGGACTAGCTGGTGCAGATACGCAGTATTTT	CASSDGLAGADTQYF
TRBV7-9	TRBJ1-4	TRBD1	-	TGTGCCAGCAGCCAACAGGGGGCAGGGGAAAAACTGTTTTTT	CASSQQGAGEKLFF
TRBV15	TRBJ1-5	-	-	TGTGCCACCAGTGCAGGGGATCAGCCCCAGCATTTT	CATSAGDQPQHF
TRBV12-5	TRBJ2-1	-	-	TGTGCTAGTGGTTCGGGAAGCTCCTACAATGAGCAGTTCTTC	CASGSGSSYNEQFF